This T cell receptor beta chain came from a study of blood T cell repertoires in COVID-19. Background on the study: The United States, Italy and Spain supplied acute and convalescent COVID-19 samples. Sources were T cells, B-cell-depleted T cells, or PBMCs; the material itself was cDNA or gDNA.

Trimming at V came to 1 base and at J to 7 bases, leaving 5 bases not matched to a gene. CDR3 length: 15 amino acids. Germline CDR1 MNHNS, CDR2 SASEGT. Authors' data handling: From reference gene primer amplification, estimates of nucleated cell counts were derived. TCRdb's copy holds only in-frame clones and misses some; the assay was immunoSEQ multiplex PCR. V, J and clone size are taken as reported in that table, and D and trimming were inferred from the DNA itself. This table holds roughly 78,000 clones, around nine tenths found once. Material for sequencing was peripheral blood. The TCR was taken from a woman in her sixties with acute or convalescent COVID-19. The V and J genes are TRBV6-1 and TRBJ2-2; TRBD1 matches at 8 bases. This CDR3 reads CASSEDRGSIGELFF. The DNA of the CDR3 is TGTGCCAGCAGTGAAGACAGGGGGAGTATCGGGGAGCTGTTTTTT.